This T cell receptor beta chain was sequenced in a study of T cells after yellow fever vaccination. Template switching by 5'RACE produced TCR cDNA, adding a universal primer site and UMIs. Using its own MiXCR run on the 5' RACE reads, TCRdb lists one record per CDR3 protein. This table holds a few hundred thousand distinct CDR3 sequences, approximately 3.8% found once. The CDR3 has 15 amino acids. Trimming cost V 5 bases and J 3 bases; bases outside gene matches: 7. Study-level points and caveats: Abundant contaminating clonotypes from the bulk population could appear in FACS-sorted repertoires. Although the secondary response was weaker, it peaked faster, at day 5 versus 15.

This clonotype was detected many times. What it binds is unknown. The sequencing here drew on PBMCs, taken 15 days after the yellow fever booster vaccination. The rearrangement joins TRBV12-3 or TRBV12-4 to TRBJ1-5; 7 nucleotides agree with TRBD1. The sequence derives from a young man who received the YFV17D yellow fever vaccine. The CDR3 loop is CASSLPDRANQPQHF. The CDR3 DNA sequence: TGTGCCAGCAGTCTTCCCGACAGGGCCAATCAGCCCCAGCATTTT.